The T cell receptor (beta chain) described here comes from a study of OX40 agonist ivuxolimab in advanced cancers. Broader study findings: In the 0.1-3.0 mg/kg groups, partial responders showed among the lowest expansion.

Details on this clone: The antigen is not known.

Germline V gives CDR1 MDHEN, CDR2 SYDVKM. There are 15 residues in the CDR3. V gave up 2 bases and J gave up 7 bases, with 15 bases separating them. Clones were sequenced by immunoSEQ multiplex PCR, and TCRdb holds only the in-frame ones, with some missing. This table has about 76,000 clones, around nine tenths appearing once. The chain employs TRBV28 and TRBJ1-5, with D possibly being TRBD1 (5 bases). Sequences were derived from CD4+ or CD8+ T cells sorted from blood, sampled in a trial of the OX40 agonist ivuxolimab. This clonotype originated in an adult with an advanced solid tumor such as melanoma, head and neck, liver or kidney cancer. The chain's CDR3 is CASSLGWGSDQPQHF. Here the CDR3 DNA reads TGTGCCAGCAGTTTAGGTTGGGGGTCGGACCAGCCCCAGCATTTT.